This paragraph reports one TCR beta chain. Between the trimmed V and J ends, which lost 1 base and 1 base, there was a span of 9 bases. CDR3 length: 15 amino acids. Germline V lookup: CDR1 MNHEY, CDR2 SVGEGT. The data stem from a study of blood T cell repertoires in COVID-19. About the research overall: Samples of COVID-19 (acute and convalescent) were obtained from the United States, Italy and Spain.

Original processing notes: Amplified reference gene primers provided the basis for estimating nucleated cell counts. The protocol was immunoSEQ multiplex PCR, while the TCRdb copy is restricted to in-frame clones and leaves out a portion. V and J calls and clone size are given by that table; D and trimming were obtained from the DNA. The sample includes 120,000 to 150,000 clones, approximately 87% of them seen just once. The sequence was obtained from a man aged 45 to 65 who had recovered from COVID-19. The specimen was peripheral blood. The chain combines TRBV6-2 or TRBV6-3 with TRBJ2-3; D is ambiguous. DNA of the CDR3: TGTGCCAGCAGTTACTTTAGTGTTGGCACAGATACGCAGTATTTT. Encoded protein: CASSYFSVGTDTQYF.